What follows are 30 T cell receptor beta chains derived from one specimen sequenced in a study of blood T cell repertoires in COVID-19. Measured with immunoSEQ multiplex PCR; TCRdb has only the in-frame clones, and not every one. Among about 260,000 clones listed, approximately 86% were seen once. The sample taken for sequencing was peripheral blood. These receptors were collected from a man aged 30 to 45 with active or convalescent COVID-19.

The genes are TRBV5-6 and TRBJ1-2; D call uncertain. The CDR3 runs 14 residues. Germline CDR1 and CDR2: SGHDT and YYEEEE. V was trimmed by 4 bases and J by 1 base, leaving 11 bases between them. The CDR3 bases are TGTGCCAGCAGCCCCACACGCAGTAACTATGGCTACACCTTC. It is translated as CASSPTRSNYGYTF.

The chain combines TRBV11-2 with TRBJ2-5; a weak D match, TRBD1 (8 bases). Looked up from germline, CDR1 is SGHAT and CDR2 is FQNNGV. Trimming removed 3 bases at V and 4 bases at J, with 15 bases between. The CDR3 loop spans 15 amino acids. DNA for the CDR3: TGTGCCAGCAGCTTGGAGACAGGGGAGGGAGAGACCCAGTACTTC. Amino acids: CASSLETGEGETQYF.

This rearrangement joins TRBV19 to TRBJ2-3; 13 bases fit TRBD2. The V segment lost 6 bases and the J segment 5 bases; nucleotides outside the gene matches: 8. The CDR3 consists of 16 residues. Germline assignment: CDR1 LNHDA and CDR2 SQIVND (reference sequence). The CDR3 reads CASSLLAGGPGDTQYF. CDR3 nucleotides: TGTGCCAGTAGCTTACTAGCGGGGGGGCCCGGAGATACGCAGTATTTT. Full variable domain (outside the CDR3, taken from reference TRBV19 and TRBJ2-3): DGGITQSPKYLFRKEGQNVTLSCEQNLNHDAMYWYRQDPGQGLRLIYYSQIVNDFQKGDIAEGYSVSREKKESFPLTVTSAQKNPTAFYLCASSLLAGGPGDTQYFGPGTRLTVL.

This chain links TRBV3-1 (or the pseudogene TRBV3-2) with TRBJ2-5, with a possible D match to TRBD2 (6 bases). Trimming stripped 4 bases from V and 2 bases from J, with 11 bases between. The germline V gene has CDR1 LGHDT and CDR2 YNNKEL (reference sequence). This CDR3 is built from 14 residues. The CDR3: CASSPYGGQETQYF. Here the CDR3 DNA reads TGTGCCAGCAGCCCCTATGGAGGGCAAGAGACCCAGTACTTC.

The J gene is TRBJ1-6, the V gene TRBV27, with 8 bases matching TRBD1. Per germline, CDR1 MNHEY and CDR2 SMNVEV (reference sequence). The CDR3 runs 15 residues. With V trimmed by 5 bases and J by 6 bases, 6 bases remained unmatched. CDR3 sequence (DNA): TGTGCCAGCAGTCCCGGACAGGGATTTAATTCACCCCTCCACTTT. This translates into CASSPGQGFNSPLHF.

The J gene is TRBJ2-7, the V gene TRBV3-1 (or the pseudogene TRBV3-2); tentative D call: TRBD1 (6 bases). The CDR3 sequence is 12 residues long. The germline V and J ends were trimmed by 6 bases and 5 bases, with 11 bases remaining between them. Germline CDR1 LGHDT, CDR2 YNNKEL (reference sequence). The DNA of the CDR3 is TGTGCCAGCAGGCCAGGGGCGAACGAGCAGTACTTC. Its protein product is CASRPGANEQYF.

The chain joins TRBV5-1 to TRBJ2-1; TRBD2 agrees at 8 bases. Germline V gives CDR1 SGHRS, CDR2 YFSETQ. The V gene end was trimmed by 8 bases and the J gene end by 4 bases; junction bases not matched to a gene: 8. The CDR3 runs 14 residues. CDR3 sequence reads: CASARGGGYNEQFF. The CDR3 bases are TGCGCCAGTGCACGGGGGGGCGGATACAATGAGCAGTTCTTC.

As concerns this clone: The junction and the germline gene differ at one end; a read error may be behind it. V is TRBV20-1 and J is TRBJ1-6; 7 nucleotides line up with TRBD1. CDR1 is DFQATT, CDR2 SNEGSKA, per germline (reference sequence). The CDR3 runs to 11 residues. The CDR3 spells CSARGGDRTYF. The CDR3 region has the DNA TGCAGTGCTAGGGGTGGGGACAGAACGTACTTT.

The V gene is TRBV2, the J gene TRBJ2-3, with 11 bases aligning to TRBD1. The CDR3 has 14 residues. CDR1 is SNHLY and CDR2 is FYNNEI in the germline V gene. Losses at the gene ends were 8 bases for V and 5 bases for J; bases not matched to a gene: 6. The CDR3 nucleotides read TGTGCCAGCGACGGACAGGGGGCGCAAGATACGCAGTATTTT. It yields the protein CASDGQGAQDTQYF. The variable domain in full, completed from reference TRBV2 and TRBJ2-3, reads EPEVTQTPSHQVTQMGQEVILRCVPISNHLYFYWYRQILGQKVEFLVSFYNNEISEKSEIFDDQFSVERPDGSNFTLKIRSTKLEDSAMYFCASDGQGAQDTQYFGPGTRLTVL.

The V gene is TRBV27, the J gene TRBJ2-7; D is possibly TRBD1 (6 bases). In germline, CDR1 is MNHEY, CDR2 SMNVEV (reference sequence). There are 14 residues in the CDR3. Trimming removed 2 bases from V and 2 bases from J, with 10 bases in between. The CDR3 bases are TGTGCCAGCAGTTTACTCGGGACACCCTACGAGCAGTACTTC. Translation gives CASSLLGTPYEQYF.

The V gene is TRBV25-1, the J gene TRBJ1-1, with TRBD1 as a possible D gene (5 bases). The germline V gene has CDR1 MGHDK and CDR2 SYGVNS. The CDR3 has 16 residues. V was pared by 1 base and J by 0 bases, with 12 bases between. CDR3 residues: CASSESDRTMNTEAFF. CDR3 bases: TGTGCCAGCAGTGAATCTGACAGAACAATGAACACTGAAGCTTTCTTT.

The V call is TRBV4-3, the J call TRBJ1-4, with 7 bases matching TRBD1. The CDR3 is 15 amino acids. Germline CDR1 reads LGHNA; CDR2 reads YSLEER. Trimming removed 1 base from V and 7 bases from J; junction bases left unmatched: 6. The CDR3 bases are TGCGCCAGCAGCCAAGGGACAGGTAGCTTTGAAAAACTGTTTTTT. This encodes CASSQGTGSFEKLFF.

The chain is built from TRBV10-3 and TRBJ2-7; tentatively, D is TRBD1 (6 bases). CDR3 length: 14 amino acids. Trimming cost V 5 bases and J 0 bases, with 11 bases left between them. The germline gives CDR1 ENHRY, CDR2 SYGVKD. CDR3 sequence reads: CAISSTGISYEQYF. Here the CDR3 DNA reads TGTGCCATCAGTTCAACAGGGATCTCCTACGAGCAGTACTTC.

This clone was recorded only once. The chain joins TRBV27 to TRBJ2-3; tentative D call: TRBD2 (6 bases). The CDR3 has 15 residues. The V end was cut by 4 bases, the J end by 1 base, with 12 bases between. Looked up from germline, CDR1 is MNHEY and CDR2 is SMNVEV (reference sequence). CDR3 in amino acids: CASSYRVAGTDTQYF. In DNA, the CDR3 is TGTGCCAGCAGTTATAGGGTAGCGGGCACAGATACGCAGTATTTT.

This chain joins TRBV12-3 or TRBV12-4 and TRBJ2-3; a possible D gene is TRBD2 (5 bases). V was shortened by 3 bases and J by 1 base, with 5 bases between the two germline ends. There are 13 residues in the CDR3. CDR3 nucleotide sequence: TGTGCCAGCAGTTTGCGGGGCACAGATACGCAGTATTTT. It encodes CASSLRGTDTQYF.

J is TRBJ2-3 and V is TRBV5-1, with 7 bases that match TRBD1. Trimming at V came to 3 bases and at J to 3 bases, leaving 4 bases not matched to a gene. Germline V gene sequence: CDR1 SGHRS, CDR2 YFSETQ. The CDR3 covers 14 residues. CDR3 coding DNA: TGCGCCAGCAGCTGGACAGGTGAAACAGATACGCAGTATTTT. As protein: CASSWTGETDTQYF.

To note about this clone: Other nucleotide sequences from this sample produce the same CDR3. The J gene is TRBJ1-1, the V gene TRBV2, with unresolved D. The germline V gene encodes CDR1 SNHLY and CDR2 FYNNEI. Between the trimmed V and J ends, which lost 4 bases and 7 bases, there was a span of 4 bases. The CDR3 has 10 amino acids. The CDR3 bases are TGTGCCAGCAGTGTACATGAAGCTTTCTTT. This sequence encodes CASSVHEAFF.

Here the CDR3 DNA reads TGTGCCAGCAGCTTAGGCGGAAAACTGTTTTTT. Its translation: CASSLGGKLFF. The rearrangement joins TRBV7-6 to TRBJ1-4; D not certain. The CDR3 runs to 11 residues. The germline gives CDR1 SGHVS, CDR2 FNYEAQ. Between the trimmed V and J ends, which lost 1 base and 10 bases, there was a span of 4 bases.

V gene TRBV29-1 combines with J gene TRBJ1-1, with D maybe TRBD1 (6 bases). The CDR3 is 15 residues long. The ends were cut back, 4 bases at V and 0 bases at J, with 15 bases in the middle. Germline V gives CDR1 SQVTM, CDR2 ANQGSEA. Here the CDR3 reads CSVGMRQAVNTEAFF. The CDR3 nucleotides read TGCAGCGTTGGTATGCGACAGGCAGTGAACACTGAAGCTTTCTTT. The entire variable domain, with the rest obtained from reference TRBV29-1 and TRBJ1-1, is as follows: SAVISQKPSRDICQRGTSLTIQCQVDSQVTMMFWYRQQPGQSLTLIATANQGSEATYESGFVIDKFPISRPNLTFSTLTVSNMSPEDSSIYLCSVGMRQAVNTEAFFGQGTRLTVV.

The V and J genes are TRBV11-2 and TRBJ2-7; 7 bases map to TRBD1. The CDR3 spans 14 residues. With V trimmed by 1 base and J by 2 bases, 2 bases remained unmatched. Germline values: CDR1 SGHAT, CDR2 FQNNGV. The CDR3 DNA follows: TGTGCCAGCAGCTTAGGACAGGGTCCCTACGAGCAGTACTTC. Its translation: CASSLGQGPYEQYF.

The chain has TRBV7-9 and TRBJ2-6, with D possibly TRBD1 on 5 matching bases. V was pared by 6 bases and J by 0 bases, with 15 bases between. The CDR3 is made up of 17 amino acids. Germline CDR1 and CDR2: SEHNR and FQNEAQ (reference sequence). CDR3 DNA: TGTGCCAGCAGTTCCCCAAAGGGGAACTCTGGGGCCAACGTCCTGACTTTC. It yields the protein CASSSPKGNSGANVLTF.

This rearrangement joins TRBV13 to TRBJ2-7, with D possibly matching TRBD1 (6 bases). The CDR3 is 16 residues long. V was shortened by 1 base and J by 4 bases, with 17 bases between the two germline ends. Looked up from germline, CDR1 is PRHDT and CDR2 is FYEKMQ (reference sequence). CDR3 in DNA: TGTGCCAGCAGCTTAGCGGCTTCACAGGGAAAGTACGAGCAGTACTTC. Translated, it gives CASSLAASQGKYEQYF.

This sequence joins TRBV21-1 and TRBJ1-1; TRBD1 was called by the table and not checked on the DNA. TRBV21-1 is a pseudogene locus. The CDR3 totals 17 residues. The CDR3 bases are TGTGCCAGCAGCAAACTGGGGATGACAGCGCTGAACACTGAAGCTTTCTTT. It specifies CASSKLGMTALNTEAFF.

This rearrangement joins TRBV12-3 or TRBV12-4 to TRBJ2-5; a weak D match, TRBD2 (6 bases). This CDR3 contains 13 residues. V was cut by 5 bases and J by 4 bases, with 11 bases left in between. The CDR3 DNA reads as TGTGCCAGCAGTAATGGACTATTAGAGACCCAGTACTTC. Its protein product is CASSNGLLETQYF.

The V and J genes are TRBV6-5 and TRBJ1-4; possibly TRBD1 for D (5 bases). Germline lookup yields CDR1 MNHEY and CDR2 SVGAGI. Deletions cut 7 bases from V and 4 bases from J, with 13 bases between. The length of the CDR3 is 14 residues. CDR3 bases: TGTGCCAGCACCAGTTGGGGGGGTAATGAAAAACTGTTTTTT. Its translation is CASTSWGGNEKLFF.

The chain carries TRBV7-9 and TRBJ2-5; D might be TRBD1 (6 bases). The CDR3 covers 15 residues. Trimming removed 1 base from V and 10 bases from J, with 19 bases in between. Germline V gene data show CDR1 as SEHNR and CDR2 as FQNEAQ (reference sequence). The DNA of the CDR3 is TGTGCCAGCAGCTTAGACAGGGAAGGTCCCCTTGACCAGTACTTC. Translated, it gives CASSLDREGPLDQYF.

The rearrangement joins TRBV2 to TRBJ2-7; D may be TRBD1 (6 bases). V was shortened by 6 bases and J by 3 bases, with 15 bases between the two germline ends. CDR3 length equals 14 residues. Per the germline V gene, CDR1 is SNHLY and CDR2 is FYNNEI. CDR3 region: CASSLETDSYEQYF. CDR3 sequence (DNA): TGTGCCAGCAGCCTGGAGACGGACAGCTACGAGCAGTACTTC.

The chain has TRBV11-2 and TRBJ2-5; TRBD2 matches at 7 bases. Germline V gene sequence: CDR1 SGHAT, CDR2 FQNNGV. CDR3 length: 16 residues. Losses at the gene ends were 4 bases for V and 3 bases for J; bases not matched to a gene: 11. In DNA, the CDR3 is TGTGCCAGCAGCTCAATAGGGGCCCGGGGGGAAGAGACCCAGTACTTC. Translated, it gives CASSSIGARGEETQYF.

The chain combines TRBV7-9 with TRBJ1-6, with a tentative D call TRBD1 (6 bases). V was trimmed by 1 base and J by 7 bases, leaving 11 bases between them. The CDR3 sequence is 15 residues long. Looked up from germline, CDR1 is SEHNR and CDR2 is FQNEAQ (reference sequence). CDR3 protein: CASSLGRTENSPLHF. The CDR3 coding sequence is TGTGCCAGCAGCTTAGGCAGGACAGAGAATTCACCCCTCCACTTT.

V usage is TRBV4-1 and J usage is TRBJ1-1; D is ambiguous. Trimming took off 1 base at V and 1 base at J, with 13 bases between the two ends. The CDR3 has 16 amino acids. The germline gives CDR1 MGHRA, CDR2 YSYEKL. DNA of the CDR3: TGCGCCAGCAGCCAAGTTTTCGAGACAAAGAACACTGAAGCTTTCTTT. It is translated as CASSQVFETKNTEAFF.